The sequence of this T cell receptor beta chain was determined in a study of neurological immune-mediated disorders. Study at large: A relapsing-remitting course was seen in about 90% of the roughly 35 multiple sclerosis patients and a secondary progressive course in 3.

Broader study findings: Among expanded clones, no CDR3 amino acid sequences were shared across subjects, a pattern suggesting private repertoires in all groups. In HTLV-1-associated myelopathy, TCR clonal expansion was greatest, and in multiple sclerosis it was least, below healthy controls.

5'RACE with 10-nucleotide random UMIs generated the cDNA. One entry per CDR3 protein, called by TCRdb with MiXCR from the 5' RACE reads. The repertoire has 65,000 to 80,000 distinct CDR3 sequences, roughly 4.8% of them found once; the top ten carry about 2.2%. For this clonotype: Its antigen remains unknown.

Looked up from germline, CDR1 is LGHNA and CDR2 is YNFKEQ. There are 14 residues in the CDR3. Trimming pared 1 base from V and 7 bases from J, leaving 11 bases between. The sequencing input was PBMCs. The rearrangement uses TRBV4-2 and TRBJ1-5; TRBD1 might be the D (6 bases). The clonotype originates from a woman in her sixties or seventies with multiple sclerosis. CDR3 region: CASSQVGQGQPQHF. Here the CDR3 DNA reads TGTGCCAGCAGCCAAGTCGGGCAGGGGCAGCCCCAGCATTTT.